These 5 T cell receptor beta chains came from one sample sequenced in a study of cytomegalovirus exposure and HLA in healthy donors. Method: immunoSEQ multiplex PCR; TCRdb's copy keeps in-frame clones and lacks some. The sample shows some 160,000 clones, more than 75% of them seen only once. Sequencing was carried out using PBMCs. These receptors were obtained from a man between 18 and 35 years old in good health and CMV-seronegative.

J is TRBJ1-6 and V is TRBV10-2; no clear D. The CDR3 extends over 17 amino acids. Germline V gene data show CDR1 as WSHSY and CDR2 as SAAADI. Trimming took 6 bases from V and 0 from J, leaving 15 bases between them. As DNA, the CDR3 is TGCGCCAGCAGCGACGACGGCTACAGCTCCTATAATTCACCCCTCCACTTT. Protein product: CASSDDGYSSYNSPLHF.

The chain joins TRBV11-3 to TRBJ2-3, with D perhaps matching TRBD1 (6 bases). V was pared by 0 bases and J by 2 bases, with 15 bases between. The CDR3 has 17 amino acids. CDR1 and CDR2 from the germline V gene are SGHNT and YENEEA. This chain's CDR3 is CASSLDMGVGHTDTQYF. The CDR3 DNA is TGTGCCAGCAGCTTAGATATGGGAGTGGGACACACAGATACGCAGTATTTT.

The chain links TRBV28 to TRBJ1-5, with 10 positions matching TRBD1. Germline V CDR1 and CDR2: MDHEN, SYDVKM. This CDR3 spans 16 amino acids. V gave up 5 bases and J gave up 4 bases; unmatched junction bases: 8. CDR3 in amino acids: CASSTPGQGLNQPQHF. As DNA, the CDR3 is TGTGCCAGCAGTACACCGGGACAGGGGCTTAATCAGCCCCAGCATTTT.

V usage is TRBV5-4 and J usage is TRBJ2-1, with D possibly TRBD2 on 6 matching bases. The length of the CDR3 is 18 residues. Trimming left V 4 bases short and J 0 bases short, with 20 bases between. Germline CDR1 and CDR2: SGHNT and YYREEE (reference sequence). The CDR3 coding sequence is TGTGCCAGCAGCCGCACAGCGGGCCGGACCAGCTCCTACAATGAGCAGTTCTTC. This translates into CASSRTAGRTSSYNEQFF.

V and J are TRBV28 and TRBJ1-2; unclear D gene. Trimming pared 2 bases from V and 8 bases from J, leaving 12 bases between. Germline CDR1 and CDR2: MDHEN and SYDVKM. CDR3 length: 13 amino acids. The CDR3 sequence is CASSLTADWGYTF. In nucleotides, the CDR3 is TGTGCCAGCAGTTTAACCGCGGACTGGGGCTACACCTTC.